The 3 T cell receptor beta chains presented below share a single source sample, sequenced in a study of cytotoxic CD8 clonotypes in ibrutinib-treated CLL. Profiled with immunoSEQ multiplex PCR; TCRdb holds only in-frame clones, not every one. The sample lists fewer than 35,000 clones; roughly 50% were seen once. This material consisted of PBMCs, taken before ibrutinib treatment. The source is a human donor with chronic lymphocytic leukemia.

CDR3 nucleotides: TGCGCCAGCAGCATCCGGGCAGAGCTTGATCAGCCCCAGCATTTT. It yields the protein CASSIRAELDQPQHF. The chain links TRBV4-1 to TRBJ1-5; D is unresolved. V lost 5 bases and J lost 5, with 16 bases in between. CDR3 length equals 15 residues. Germline CDR1 MGHRA, CDR2 YSYEKL.

V and J are TRBV6-1 and TRBJ2-5; possible D gene TRBD1, 6 bases. V shed 5 bases and J shed 5 bases, with 15 bases lying between them. In germline, CDR1 is MNHNS, CDR2 SASEGT. The CDR3 consists of 14 residues. The CDR3 is CASSSRARGETQYF. The CDR3 nucleotides are TGTGCCAGCAGTAGCAGGGCGAGGGGGGAGACCCAGTACTTC.

This clone appeared a few times. The chain employs TRBV7-3 and TRBJ1-1, with a possible D match to TRBD1 (5 bases). V lost 8 bases and J lost 0, with 10 bases in between. The germline CDR1 and CDR2 sequences are SGHTA and FQGTGA. This CDR3 has 13 residues. The CDR3 sequence: CASGRQLNTEAFF. Here the CDR3 DNA reads TGTGCCAGCGGTAGACAGTTGAACACTGAAGCTTTCTTT.